This T cell receptor beta chain originates from a study of cytomegalovirus exposure and HLA in healthy donors. Study overall: Assignment to the Caucasian-associated ancestry cluster applied to over 70% of the approximately 400 genotyped donors.

The V end was cut by 4 bases, the J end by 5 bases, with 17 bases between. The CDR3 is 15 amino acids. Germline CDR1 LGHNA, CDR2 YNFKEQ. This clone was picked up a small number of times. Primers for the PCR totalled 60 Vbeta and 13 Jbeta. Clones were sequenced by immunoSEQ multiplex PCR, and TCRdb holds only the in-frame ones, with some missing. The sample holds more than 90,000 clones, 65% to 75% seen once. Unrecorded immune exposure was likely among donors, who were nominally healthy when sampled. The gene calls are TRBV4-2 and TRBJ1-1; weak D call: TRBD1 (6 bases). The TCR comes from a woman in her forties in good health and CMV-seronegative. What was sequenced was PBMCs. CDR3 in amino acids: CASSREEGGRTEAFF. In DNA form, the CDR3 reads TGTGCCAGCAGCCGGGAGGAGGGGGGGAGGACTGAAGCTTTCTTT.